A selection of T cell receptor beta chains follows, all from one sample in a study of CD8+ T cells in alopecia areata. Measured with immunoSEQ multiplex PCR; TCRdb has only the in-frame clones, and not every one. The sample yields under 300,000 clones, about three fifths seen once. The sample here was CD4+ T cells sorted from blood, taken at roughly week 52, from a patient treated with tofacitinib. These receptors all come from a human donor with alopecia areata. Both conserved end residues are part of each CDR3. A D gene is named only where the DNA matches it firmly. Only part of the rows carry a size: once, few, many, or a class if the clone is expanded.

.	TRBV2	TRBJ1-3	15	.	CASSIERSGGNTIYF	TGTGCCAGCAGTATCGAGAGGAGTGGTGGAAACACCATATATTTT
.	TRBV10-3	TRBJ1-2	14	.	CAISPGTTNYGYTF	TGTGCCATCAGTCCGGGGACAACTAACTATGGCTACACCTTC
TRBD1	TRBV30	TRBJ1-2	17	few	CAWRKFGDRGTNYGYTF	TGTGCCTGGAGAAAATTCGGGGACAGGGGCACTAACTATGGCTACACCTTC
TRBD1	TRBV4-3	TRBJ2-5	14	few	CASSRDRGQETQYF	TGCGCCAGCAGCCGGGACAGGGGGCAAGAGACCCAGTACTTC
.	TRBV4-2	TRBJ2-7	18	few	CASSQAIPDRAFSYEQYF	TGTGCCAGCAGCCAAGCAATCCCAGACCGGGCCTTCTCCTACGAGCAGTACTTC
.	TRBV7-3	TRBJ2-3	13	.	CASSSGSGDTQYF	TGTGCCAGCAGCTCCGGATCAGGAGATACGCAGTATTTT
.	TRBV7-3	TRBJ2-5	15	.	CASSPVGGRGETQYF	TGTGCCAGCAGTCCCGTAGGGGGGCGCGGGGAGACCCAGTACTTC
.	TRBV29-1	TRBJ1-1	13	.	CSVVYRQNTEAFF	TGCAGCGTTGTTTACAGGCAGAACACTGAAGCTTTCTTT
TRBD1	TRBV6-5	TRBJ1-2	13	few	CASRGQVEGGYTF	TGTGCCAGCAGGGGACAGGTTGAGGGAGGCTACACCTTC
.	TRBV4-1	TRBJ1-1	14	.	CASSQVAAWTEAFF	TGCGCCAGCAGCCAAGTGGCAGCCTGGACTGAAGCTTTCTTT
.	TRBV29-1	TRBJ2-5	10	.	CSVSTETQYF	TGCAGCGTCTCTACGGAGACCCAGTACTTC
.	TRBV29-1	TRBJ1-4	14	once	CSVVDSPPNEKLFF	TGCAGCGTTGTGGACAGTCCACCGAATGAAAAACTGTTTTTT
.	TRBV6-5	TRBJ2-3	12	.	CASSSSTDTQYF	TGTGCCAGCAGTTCTAGCACAGATACGCAGTATTTT
.	TRBV7-6	TRBJ2-7	13	.	CASSSAGHREQYF	TGTGCCAGCAGCTCTGCGGGACACCGAGAGCAGTACTTC
.	TRBV6-5	TRBJ1-4	13	few	CASSYGGDEKLFF	TGTGCCAGCAGTTATGGGGGGGATGAAAAACTGTTTTTT
.	TRBV5-6	TRBJ2-7	13	.	CASSALRGNEQYF	TGTGCCAGCAGCGCCCTGAGGGGGAACGAGCAGTACTTC
TRBD1	TRBV13	TRBJ2-1	16	few	CASSYEGTGRYNEQFF	TGTGCCAGCAGTTACGAAGGGACAGGCAGATACAATGAGCAGTTCTTC
TRBD2	TRBV7-6	TRBJ2-3	18	few	CASSLASSGGARADTQYF	TGTGCCAGCAGCTTAGCCTCTAGCGGGGGGGCCAGAGCAGATACGCAGTATTTT
.	TRBV15	TRBJ1-1	13	.	CATRQDFGGAAFF	TGTGCCACCCGACAGGACTTCGGAGGGGCAGCTTTCTTT
.	TRBV14	TRBJ2-1	12	.	CASSGTPGRAFF	TGTGCCAGCTCCGGGACCCCTGGGCGGGCGTTCTTC
.	TRBV5-1	TRBJ2-2	14	.	CASSFKGFTGELFF	TGCGCCAGCAGCTTCAAAGGGTTCACCGGGGAGCTGTTTTTT
.	TRBV10-3	TRBJ2-1	14	few	CAISESKAANEQFF	TGTGCCATCAGTGAGTCGAAAGCAGCCAATGAGCAGTTCTTC
.	TRBV6-1	TRBJ1-2	13	once	CASSSGVLYGYTF	TGTGCCAGCAGCTCCGGGGTCCTCTATGGCTACACCTTC
TRBD1	TRBV2	TRBJ1-2	12	.	CASSLQGSGYTF	TGTGCCAGCAGCCTACAGGGGTCTGGCTACACCTTC
TRBD1	TRBV14	TRBJ1-6	15	few	CASSQFGTGNSPLHF	TGTGCCAGCAGCCAGTTCGGGACAGGGAATTCACCCCTCCACTTT
.	TRBV20-1	TRBJ2-1	11	.	CSASRSNEQFF	TGCAGTGCTAGCAGGTCCAATGAGCAGTTCTTC
TRBD1	TRBV7-2	TRBJ1-2	15	.	CASSASDRGTYGYTF	TGTGCCAGCAGCGCCTCGGACAGGGGAACTTATGGCTACACCTTC
.	TRBV5-1	TRBJ1-1	13	.	CASSLRLNTEAFF	TGCGCCAGCAGCTTGCGGCTGAACACTGAAGCTTTCTTT
.	TRBV6-6	TRBJ2-4	15	few	CASIKRGLGKNIQYF	TGTGCCAGCATTAAAAGGGGCTTGGGCAAAAACATTCAGTACTTC
TRBD1	TRBV25-1	TRBJ2-7	14	.	CASSTGQGKYEQYF	TGTGCCAGCAGTACCGGACAGGGGAAGTACGAGCAGTACTTC
.	TRBV29-1	TRBJ1-1	15	.	CSVIAGPTTDTEAFF	TGCAGCGTTATTGCAGGGCCGACGACGGACACTGAAGCTTTCTTT
.	TRBV14	TRBJ1-2	10	.	CASRLMAWTF	TGTGCCAGCAGACTAATGGCATGGACCTTC
.	TRBV5-1	TRBJ2-5	15	.	CASSLVADSQETQYF	TGCGCCAGCAGCTTGGTGGCAGACTCACAAGAGACCCAGTACTTC
TRBD2	TRBV30	TRBJ2-3	15	.	CAWSVSGASTDTQYF	TGTGCCTGGAGTGTAAGCGGGGCATCCACAGATACGCAGTATTTT
.	TRBV7-3	TRBJ2-3	14	.	CASSLGTSTDTQYF	TGTGCCAGCAGCTTAGGGACTAGCACAGATACGCAGTATTTT
.	TRBV14	TRBJ1-2	14	.	CASSQVEHSYGYTF	TGTGCCAGCAGCCAAGTTGAGCATTCCTATGGCTACACCTTC
TRBD1	TRBV7-9	TRBJ1-4	16	.	CASSLPRTGGLEKLFF	TGTGCCAGCAGTTTGCCACGGACAGGGGGATTGGAAAAACTGTTTTTT